The sequence of this T cell receptor (beta chain) was determined in a study of blood T cell repertoires in COVID-19. About the study: Collection of acute and convalescent COVID-19 samples took place in the United States, Italy and Spain. From T cells, B-cell-depleted T cells, or PBMCs came the material, which was cDNA or gDNA.

The CDR3 sequence is 14 residues long. Germline CDR1 is SGHTA and CDR2 is FQGTGA. V lost 5 bases and J lost 4, with 14 bases in between. Under the authors' procedure: The authors estimated nucleated cell counts from reference gene primer amplification. Method: immunoSEQ multiplex PCR; TCRdb's copy keeps in-frame clones and lacks some. V and J calls and clone size are copied from that table; D and trimming were computed from the DNA. In the table there are around 84,000 clones, over 70% of which are singletons. V gene TRBV7-3 combines with J gene TRBJ1-1; no definite D call. The sequence was collected from a man older than 75 with active or convalescent COVID-19. The sample consisted of peripheral blood. CDR3 amino acids: CASSPSRDGTEAFF. The CDR3 nucleotides read TGTGCCAGCAGCCCCTCGAGGGATGGCACTGAAGCTTTCTTT.